Listed here are 5 T cell receptor beta chains from one sample, sequenced in a study of OX40 agonist ivuxolimab in advanced cancers. Library preparation employed the immunoSEQ multiplex PCR assay. TCRdb obtained this table from immuneACCESS and retained in-frame rearrangements with V and J assigned. These tables miss some clones; where compared with another copy, unresolved V genes account for less than half of the shortfall, and the remainder is unexplained. The table for this sample lists 65,000 to 95,000 clones; almost 90% of them were counted only once. Clones ranked in the top ten supply approximately 0.71% of the sample. The sample was CD4+ or CD8+ T cells sorted from blood, taken in a trial of the OX40 agonist ivuxolimab. These receptors all stem from an adult with an advanced solid tumor such as melanoma, head and neck, liver or kidney cancer.

The chain employs TRBV28 and TRBJ2-7; D gene uncertain. The CDR3 runs to 12 residues. Germline V lookup: CDR1 MDHEN, CDR2 SYDVKM. Trimming removed 1 base from V and 13 bases from J, with 14 bases in between. The CDR3 sequence: CASSLFPGPAYF. The DNA for the CDR3 is TGTGCCAGCAGTTTATTCCCGGGCCCCGCTTACTTC.

The genes are TRBV5-1 and TRBJ1-2, with 9 bases that match TRBD1. Germline assignment: CDR1 SGHRS and CDR2 YFSETQ. This CDR3 has 13 amino acids. The V gene end was trimmed by 4 bases and the J gene end by 8 bases; junction bases not matched to a gene: 6. The CDR3 region has the DNA TGCGCCAGCAGCCTGGACAGGGGCTACGGCTACACCTTC. This sequence encodes CASSLDRGYGYTF.

The V call is TRBV2, the J call TRBJ1-4; 10 nucleotides line up with TRBD1. CDR1 and CDR2 from the germline V gene are SNHLY and FYNNEI. V shed 4 bases, J shed 8 bases, and the junction held 7 bases outside the gene matches. The CDR3 totals 15 residues. The CDR3 DNA reads TGTGCCAGCAGTGGGGACAGGGGTAGTGGGGAAAAACTGTTTTTT. Translated, it gives CASSGDRGSGEKLFF.

The J gene is TRBJ2-7, the V gene TRBV7-8; no clear D. Germline CDR1 and CDR2: SGHVS and FQNEAQ. The CDR3 runs 13 residues. Trimming pared 0 bases from V and 6 bases from J, leaving 9 bases between. DNA for the CDR3: TGTGCCAGCAGCTTAGCCCCCCTGTCCGAGCAGTACTTC. It encodes CASSLAPLSEQYF.

The chain carries TRBV7-2 and TRBJ2-7; 8 bases are shared with TRBD1. The J segment lost 5 bases and the V segment lost 5 bases, leaving 5 bases of the junction unmatched. The CDR3 covers 13 residues. Germline CDR1 reads SGHTA; CDR2 reads FQGNSA. The chain's CDR3 is CASSLPGGHEQYF. Written as DNA, the CDR3 is TGTGCCAGCAGCCTACCAGGGGGCCACGAGCAGTACTTC.